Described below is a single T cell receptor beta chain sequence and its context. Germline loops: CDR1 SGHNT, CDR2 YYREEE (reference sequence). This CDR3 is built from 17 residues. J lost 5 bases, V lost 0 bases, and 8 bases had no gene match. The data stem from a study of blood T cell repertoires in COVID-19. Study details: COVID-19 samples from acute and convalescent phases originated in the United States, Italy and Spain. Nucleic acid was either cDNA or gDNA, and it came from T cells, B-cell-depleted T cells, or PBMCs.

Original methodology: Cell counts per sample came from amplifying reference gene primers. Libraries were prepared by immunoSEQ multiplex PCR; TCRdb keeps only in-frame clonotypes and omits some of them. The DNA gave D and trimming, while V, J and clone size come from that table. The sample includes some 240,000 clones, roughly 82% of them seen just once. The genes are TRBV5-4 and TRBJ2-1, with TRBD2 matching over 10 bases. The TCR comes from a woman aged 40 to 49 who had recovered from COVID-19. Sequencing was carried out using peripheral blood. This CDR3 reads CASSLVVSSGGHNEQFF. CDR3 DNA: TGTGCCAGCAGCTTGGTGGTGTCTAGCGGGGGTCACAATGAGCAGTTCTTC. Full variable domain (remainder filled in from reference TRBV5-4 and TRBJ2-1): ETGVTQSPTHLIKTRGQQVTLRCSSQSGHNTVSWYQQALGQGPQFIFQYYREEENGRGNFPPRFSGLQFPNYSSELNVNALELDDSALYLCASSLVVSSGGHNEQFFGPGTRLTVL.